The 11 T cell receptor beta chains listed next were all sequenced from one sample in a study of T cell responses to AZD1222 COVID-19 vaccine. Produced via immunoSEQ multiplex PCR; TCRdb's table is partial and in-frame only. The repertoire includes 70,000 or so clones, 88% of them detected once, and 7.8% sits in the top ten. This material consisted of peripheral blood, taken on day 0 of AZD1222 vaccination. The source is an adult in good health.

This clone was seen a single time. The CDR3 coding sequence is TGTGCCAGCAGTCCGGGACAGTCAAATAATTCACCCCTCCACTTT. This translates into CASSPGQSNNSPLHF. The rearrangement links TRBV27 to TRBJ1-6, with 7 positions matching TRBD1. Germline V gene lookup returns CDR1 MNHEY and CDR2 SMNVEV (reference sequence). This CDR3 is 15 amino acids long. V lost 5 bases to trimming and J lost 5 bases; unmatched junction nucleotides: 6.

V usage is TRBV29-1 and J usage is TRBJ2-7, with TRBD1 matching over 7 bases. The V and J ends lost 7 bases and 0 bases, in that order; junction bases with no gene match: 6. Germline CDR1 SQVTM, CDR2 ANQGSEA. This CDR3 spans 13 amino acids. This CDR3 reads CSAMTGTSYEQYF. Written as DNA, the CDR3 is TGCAGCGCAATGACAGGGACCTCCTACGAGCAGTACTTC.

The V call is TRBV19, the J call TRBJ2-1; D gene uncertain. Germline CDR1 reads LNHDA; CDR2 reads SQIVND (reference sequence). With 4 bases removed from V and 4 bases from J, the gap between germline ends came to 14 bases. The CDR3 spans 15 residues. CDR3 protein: CASSTGLAGYNEQFF. Written as DNA, the CDR3 is TGTGCCAGTAGTACCGGGTTGGCCGGATACAATGAGCAGTTCTTC.

The genes are TRBV6-4 and TRBJ1-6; D ambiguous. CDR3 length: 15 residues. Trimming pared 3 bases from V and 6 bases from J, leaving 12 bases between. From germline, CDR1 is MRHNA and CDR2 SNTAGT. CDR3 nucleotides: TGTGCCAGCAGTGAGGTGGGAGGGAGTAATTCACCCCTCCACTTT. It yields the protein CASSEVGGSNSPLHF.

This clone has more than one count but fewer than ten. CDR3 bases: TGCGCCAGCAGCTTGGATTCGGGGTACGGAGATACGCAGTATTTT. This translates into CASSLDSGYGDTQYF. This chain joins TRBV5-1 and TRBJ2-3, with D maybe TRBD2 (5 bases). Germline loops: CDR1 SGHRS, CDR2 YFSETQ. Trimming removed 0 bases from V and 5 bases from J, with 13 bases in between. CDR3 length: 15 amino acids. Full variable domain (remainder filled in from reference TRBV5-1 and TRBJ2-3): KAGVTQTPRYLIKTRGQQVTLSCSPISGHRSVSWYQQTPGQGLQFLFEYFSETQRNKGNFPGRFSGRQFSNSRSEMNVSTLELGDSALYLCASSLDSGYGDTQYFGPGTRLTVL.

This clone was observed a handful of times. The chain is built from TRBV5-6 and TRBJ2-1; 14 bases are a match to TRBD2. The V segment lost 7 bases and the J segment 7 bases; nucleotides outside the gene matches: 7. This CDR3 has 15 residues. CDR1 SGHDT and CDR2 YYEEEE come from the germline V gene. CDR3 in DNA: TGTGCCAGCGGAATGACTAGCGGGAGGGGGAATGAGCAGTTCTTC. Encoded protein: CASGMTSGRGNEQFF.

The chain joins TRBV6-2 or TRBV6-3 to TRBJ2-7; 7 bases are shared with TRBD1. Germline V gene lookup returns CDR1 MNHEY and CDR2 SVGEGT. There are 15 residues in the CDR3. The J segment lost 4 bases and the V segment lost 4 bases, leaving 10 bases of the junction unmatched. The CDR3 is CASSLQGNFQYEQYF. Written as DNA, the CDR3 is TGTGCCAGCAGTTTACAGGGGAATTTTCAGTACGAGCAGTACTTC.

This chain links TRBV7-9 with TRBJ1-2; maybe TRBD1 (5 bases). Looked up from germline, CDR1 is SEHNR and CDR2 is FQNEAQ (reference sequence). This CDR3 spans 13 amino acids. The germline V and J ends were trimmed by 3 bases and 5 bases, with 10 bases remaining between them. The CDR3 here is CASSFPGYYGYTF. The CDR3 bases are TGTGCCAGCAGCTTCCCAGGGTATTATGGCTACACCTTC. Full variable domain (rest looked up from reference TRBV7-9 and TRBJ1-2): DTGVSQNPRHKITKRGQNVTFRCDPISEHNRLYWYRQTLGQGPEFLTYFQNEAQLEKSRLLSDRFSAERPKGSFSTLEIQRTEQGDSAMYLCASSFPGYYGYTFGSGTRLTVV.

This sequence joins TRBV18 and TRBJ1-5; no clear D. V was pared by 3 bases and J by 3 bases, with 6 bases between. Looked up from germline, CDR1 is KGHSH and CDR2 is LQKENI. This CDR3 is built from 13 residues. The CDR3 sequence is CASSPAVNQPQHF. DNA for the CDR3: TGTGCCAGCTCACCGGCAGTCAATCAGCCCCAGCATTTT.

The CDR3 DNA sequence: TGCGCCAGCAGTGAGACAACAGGGAATTACGAGCAGTACTTC. Protein: CASSETTGNYEQYF. This chain connects TRBV10-1 to TRBJ2-7, with a tentative D call TRBD1 (6 bases). In germline, CDR1 is WNHNN, CDR2 SYGVQD (reference sequence). This CDR3 comprises 14 residues. V gave up 2 bases and J gave up 4 bases, with 12 bases separating them.

The chain joins TRBV28 to TRBJ1-4; no firm D call. The CDR3 totals 14 residues. Per germline, CDR1 MDHEN and CDR2 SYDVKM. Trimming took 6 bases from V and 4 from J, leaving 12 bases between them. The CDR3 DNA sequence: TGTGCCAGCAGACCCGGGTGGGGTAATGAAAAACTGTTTTTT. As protein: CASRPGWGNEKLFF.